This paragraph reports one T cell receptor beta chain. These data come from a study of shared clonotypes between healthy human individuals. V shed 7 bases and J shed 2 bases, with 12 bases lying between them. This CDR3 is built from 12 residues. Germline V gene lookup returns CDR1 SQVTM and CDR2 ANQGSEA. Naive CD8 cells comprised CD45RO-negative, CCR7-positively selected cells, excluding terminally differentiated effector memory CD45RA+ cells. The table came from immunoSEQ multiplex PCR; TCRdb's copy has only in-frame clones and leaves some out. The sample has around 1.9 million clones; 85% to 95% are singletons.

The chain combines TRBV29-1 with TRBJ2-7, with D uncertain. The specimen was naive CD8+ T cells from PBMCs. This TCR derives from a man between 18 and 35 years old in good health. Some clones in this sample may be carry-over from other donors' samples. CDR3 nucleotides: TGCAGCGCGCGTTTTCCAACCTACGAGCAGTACTTC. This gives the protein CSARFPTYEQYF.